A single T cell receptor (beta chain) is shown here with its context. The record originates from a study of blood T cell repertoires in COVID-19. CDR1 is SGHTA and CDR2 is FQGNSA in the germline V gene. The junction had 4 bases not matched to a gene; V was cut back by 3 bases and J by 4 bases. This CDR3 comprises 14 residues. Clones were read by immunoSEQ multiplex PCR, and TCRdb kept only the in-frame ones, dropping some. In the table there are 210,000 or so clones, less than 90% of which are singletons. The rearrangement joins TRBV7-2 to TRBJ2-3; TRBD2 matches 7 bases. Input material: peripheral blood. This clonotype originated in a woman in her 50s with acute or convalescent COVID-19. In DNA form, the CDR3 reads TGTGCCAGCAGCTTTCGCGGGAGTGCAGATACGCAGTATTTT. As protein: CASSFRGSADTQYF. Combining the CDR3 with reference TRBV7-2 and TRBJ2-3 gives the whole variable domain GAGVSQSPSNKVTEKGKDVELRCDPISGHTALYWYRQSLGQGLEFLIYFQGNSAPDKSGLPSDRFSAERTGGSVSTLTIQRTQQEDSAVYLCASSFRGSADTQYFGPGTRLTVL.